A selection of T cell receptor beta chains follows, all from one sample in a study of T cells in Graves' hyperthyroidism and ophthalmopathy. TCRdb re-analysed the multiplex PCR reads in MiXCR, keeping a single row per CDR3 protein. This repertoire shows about 640,000 distinct CDR3 sequences, around 15% found once; its top ten account for around an eighth. The sample was blood. All receptors derive from a woman aged 45-65 years with Graves' ophthalmopathy. The CDR3 runs from the conserved cysteine through the conserved F or W. Fields, in order: D gene, V gene, J gene, clone size, CDR3 protein, CDR3 DNA. The D gene is left open where the match is weak. Part of the rows lack a size; the others show once, few, many or a class for expanded clones.

>TRBD1|TRBV7-8|TRBJ1-2|many
CASSLTTGDYGYTF
TGTGCCAGCAGCTTAACTACAGGGGACTATGGCTACACCTTC
>TRBD1|TRBV2|TRBJ1-5|many
CASSRDRQNQPQHF
TGTGCCAGCAGCAGGGACAGGCAAAATCAGCCCCAGCATTTT
>TRBD2|TRBV7-2|TRBJ2-7|many
CASSLRLAGVPPYEQYF
TGTGCCAGCAGCCTGCGACTAGCGGGAGTACCCCCCTACGAGCAGTACTTC
>TRBD2|TRBV6-5|TRBJ2-5|many
CASSYSSGQETQYF
TGTGCCAGCAGCTACTCTAGCGGACAAGAGACCCAGTACTTC
>-|TRBV12-3/TRBV12-4|TRBJ2-1|few
CASCGSSYNEQFF
TGTGCCAGTTGTGGGAGCTCCTACAATGAGCAGTTCTTC
>TRBD1|TRBV6-1|TRBJ1-1|many
CASSEGQGWGTEAFF
TGTGCCAGCAGTGAAGGACAGGGGTGGGGCACTGAAGCTTTCTTT
>TRBD1|TRBV4-2|TRBJ2-2|-
CASSRHFTGEKGELFF
TGTGCCAGCAGCCGTCACTTCACAGGGGAAAAGGGGGAACTGTTTTTT
>TRBD2|TRBV18|TRBJ2-7|-
CASSPRVAGGPYEQYF
TGTGCCAGCTCACCAAGAGTAGCGGGAGGGCCCTACGAGCAGTACTTC
>-|TRBV4-1|TRBJ1-2|few
CASSQDRGDIYGYTF
TGCGCCAGCAGCCAAGATAGAGGGGACATCTATGGCTACACCTTC
>TRBD1|TRBV11-2|TRBJ2-7|-
CASSIGDRGRGEQYF
TGTGCCAGCAGCATCGGGGACAGGGGAAGGGGGGAGCAGTACTTC
>-|TRBV5-1|TRBJ2-3|many
CASSLAGQNTDTQYF
TGCGCCAGCAGCTTGGCAGGACAAAACACAGATACGCAGTATTTT
>TRBD2|TRBV7-9|TRBJ2-5|-
CASSSPGGGETQYF
TGTGCCAGCAGCTCTCCGGGGGGGGGGGAGACCCAGTACTTC
>TRBD1|TRBV7-2|TRBJ2-2|many
CASTGQGASNTGELFF
TGTGCCAGCACGGGACAGGGGGCGAGTAACACCGGGGAGCTGTTTTTT
>-|TRBV20-1|TRBJ2-2|many
CSATLHSGTHTGELFF
TGCAGTGCTACCCTCCACTCGGGGACTCACACCGGGGAGCTGTTTTTT
>TRBD2|TRBV12-3/TRBV12-4|TRBJ2-7|-
CASKTGLAVIYEQYF
TGTGCCAGCAAGACGGGACTAGCGGTAATATACGAGCAGTACTTC
>TRBD1|TRBV3-1|TRBJ2-2|many
CASSPSNRGVNTGELFF
TGTGCCAGCAGCCCCAGTAACAGGGGGGTAAACACCGGGGAGCTGTTTTTT
>-|TRBV19|TRBJ2-1|-
CASSIPAGPTKDEQFF
TGTGCCAGTAGTATCCCGGCCGGGCCGACCAAGGATGAGCAGTTCTTC
>-|TRBV3-1|TRBJ2-1|many
CASSPSGTKHNNEQFF
TGTGCCAGCAGCCCTTCAGGAACAAAACACAACAATGAGCAGTTCTTC
>-|TRBV5-6|TRBJ2-1|few
CASSLISGSTHEQFF
TGTGCCAGCAGCTTGATATCAGGGAGCACACATGAGCAGTTCTTC
>-|TRBV6-1|TRBJ1-6|-
CASFSREYNSPLHF
TGTGCCAGCTTTTCCAGGGAATATAATTCACCCCTCCACTTT
>-|TRBV28|TRBJ2-7|few
CASSFGSRISYEQYF
TGTGCCAGCAGTTTTGGGTCCCGAATTTCCTACGAGCAGTACTTC
>TRBD1|TRBV24-1|TRBJ2-3|many
CATSETGQGLGDTQYF
TGTGCCACCAGTGAGACTGGACAGGGACTGGGAGATACGCAGTATTTT
>-|TRBV2|TRBJ2-1|many
CASSDPTASGNEQFF
TGTGCCAGCAGTGACCCGACAGCAAGCGGGAATGAGCAGTTCTTC
>-|TRBV28|TRBJ2-1|many
CASLRGYEQFF
TGTGCCAGCCTCCGGGGCTATGAGCAGTTCTTC
>TRBD1|TRBV6-1|TRBJ2-5|many
CAAWTGKETQYF
TGTGCCGCCTGGACAGGGAAAGAGACCCAGTACTTC
>-|TRBV4-2|TRBJ2-7|few
CASSQVGTELYEQYF
TGTGCCAGCAGCCAAGTCGGGACTGAACTCTACGAGCAGTACTTC
>-|TRBV28|TRBJ1-4|few
CASSLPLGFSQKLFF
TGTGCCAGCAGTTTACCCCTGGGCTTTTCCCAAAAACTGTTTTTT
>-|TRBV5-5|TRBJ2-7|many
CASSWRFSEQYF
TGTGCCAGCAGCTGGAGGTTCTCCGAGCAGTACTTC
>TRBD2|TRBV6-1|TRBJ2-7|many
CASKRPGLAGVSSSYEQYF
TGTGCCAGCAAAAGACCGGGACTAGCGGGAGTTTCATCCTCCTACGAGCAGTACTTC
>TRBD2|TRBV7-2|TRBJ2-3|many
CASSLLAGGQDTQYF
TGTGCCAGCAGCCTTTTAGCGGGCGGGCAAGATACGCAGTATTTT
>-|TRBV20-1|TRBJ2-1|many
CSAKNPRFPNEQFF
TGCAGTGCTAAGAACCCTAGATTTCCCAATGAGCAGTTCTTC
>TRBD2|TRBV2|TRBJ2-5|many
CASSGLAGETQYF
TGTGCCAGCAGCGGACTAGCGGGAGAGACCCAGTACTTC
>TRBD1|TRBV28|TRBJ1-5|many
CASSITQGASQPQHF
TGTGCCAGCTCCATTACCCAGGGGGCTAGTCAGCCCCAGCATTTT
>-|TRBV4-2|TRBJ2-6|few
CARSRVHSGANVLTF
TGTGCCCGCAGCCGAGTCCACTCTGGGGCCAACGTCCTGACTTTC
>-|TRBV28|TRBJ2-5|many
CASSREYQETQYF
TGTGCCAGCAGCCGGGAGTACCAAGAGACCCAGTACTTC
>TRBD2|TRBV5-5|TRBJ2-7|many
CASSAIAGGYEQYF
TGTGCCAGCAGCGCCATAGCGGGAGGCTACGAGCAGTACTTC
>-|TRBV18|TRBJ1-3|few
CASSPLASANSGNTIYF
TGTGCCAGCTCACCGCTCGCTTCAGCGAACTCTGGAAACACCATATATTTT
>TRBD2|TRBV7-9|TRBJ2-2|-
CASRRLAGERNTGELFF
TGTGCCAGCAGAAGACTAGCGGGAGAGCGGAACACCGGGGAGCTGTTTTTT
>TRBD1|TRBV7-9|TRBJ2-7|many
CASSLNSDRVYLGEQYF
TGTGCCAGCAGCCTAAATTCTGACAGGGTATATTTGGGCGAGCAGTACTTC